A selection of T cell receptor beta chains follows, all from one sample in a study of vaccination effects on CD4 cells after COVID-19. For these receptors, no antigen is known. Sequenced by immunoSEQ multiplex PCR; TCRdb stores in-frame clones only, minus some. This repertoire shows around 40,000 clones, approximately 70% found once; its top ten account for 25% to 40%. Here the sequenced sample was CD4+ T cells from PBMCs cultured with a peptide pool, taken before COVID-19 vaccination. These receptor sequences come from a human donor who had a prior SARS-CoV-2 infection. CDR3s include the opening cysteine and the closing phenylalanine or tryptophan. D genes are given only for firm matches.

J gene: TRBJ2-3
D gene: -
V gene: TRBV5-1
CDR3 protein: CASSLRDTGTDTQYF

J gene: TRBJ2-7
D gene: -
V gene: TRBV2
CDR3 protein: CASRTLASANYEQYF

J gene: TRBJ2-7
D gene: TRBD1
V gene: TRBV6-5
CDR3 protein: CASSPDRATEQYF

J gene: TRBJ2-3
D gene: -
V gene: TRBV7-2
CDR3 protein: CASSVDLFGDTQYF

J gene: TRBJ1-2
D gene: -
V gene: TRBV5-1
CDR3 protein: CASSLLSGIGYGYTF

J gene: TRBJ2-3
D gene: TRBD2
V gene: TRBV19
CDR3 protein: CASSIRREGDTQYF

J gene: TRBJ1-1
D gene: -
V gene: TRBV10-3
CDR3 protein: CAISVGGENTEAFF

J gene: TRBJ2-1
D gene: TRBD2
V gene: TRBV14
CDR3 protein: CASSLSPQRGGYNEQFF

J gene: TRBJ2-1
D gene: TRBD1
V gene: TRBV5-6
CDR3 protein: CASSLAGDRGLSEQFF

J gene: TRBJ2-1
D gene: -
V gene: TRBV4-3
CDR3 protein: CASSPQTSMAQFF

J gene: TRBJ2-1
D gene: -
V gene: TRBV7-2
CDR3 protein: CASNSPIREGEQFF

J gene: TRBJ1-5
D gene: -
V gene: TRBV4-1
CDR3 protein: CASSQDITGQPQHF

J gene: TRBJ2-1
D gene: -
V gene: TRBV4-2
CDR3 protein: CASSREDSITYNEQFF

J gene: TRBJ2-5
D gene: TRBD1
V gene: TRBV5-1
CDR3 protein: CASSVPRDSYQETQYF

J gene: TRBJ2-3
D gene: TRBD2
V gene: TRBV7-3
CDR3 protein: CASSRGGTDTQYF

J gene: TRBJ1-6
D gene: -
V gene: TRBV5-6
CDR3 protein: CASSFYRDSPLHF

J gene: TRBJ1-6
D gene: -
V gene: TRBV4-2
CDR3 protein: CASSLRDFDNSPLHF

J gene: TRBJ2-4
D gene: -
V gene: TRBV11-3
CDR3 protein: CASSLVGPVLAKNIQYF

J gene: TRBJ2-2
D gene: -
V gene: TRBV7-2
CDR3 protein: CASSPRFGELFF

J gene: TRBJ2-3
D gene: TRBD2
V gene: TRBV14
CDR3 protein: CASSQRTSGASDTQYF

J gene: TRBJ2-7
D gene: TRBD2
V gene: TRBV27
CDR3 protein: CASSPTSGGYEQYF

J gene: TRBJ2-7
D gene: TRBD1
V gene: TRBV7-8
CDR3 protein: CASSLPGGYEQYF

J gene: TRBJ1-4
D gene: -
V gene: TRBV10-3
CDR3 protein: CAISDRGSEKLFF